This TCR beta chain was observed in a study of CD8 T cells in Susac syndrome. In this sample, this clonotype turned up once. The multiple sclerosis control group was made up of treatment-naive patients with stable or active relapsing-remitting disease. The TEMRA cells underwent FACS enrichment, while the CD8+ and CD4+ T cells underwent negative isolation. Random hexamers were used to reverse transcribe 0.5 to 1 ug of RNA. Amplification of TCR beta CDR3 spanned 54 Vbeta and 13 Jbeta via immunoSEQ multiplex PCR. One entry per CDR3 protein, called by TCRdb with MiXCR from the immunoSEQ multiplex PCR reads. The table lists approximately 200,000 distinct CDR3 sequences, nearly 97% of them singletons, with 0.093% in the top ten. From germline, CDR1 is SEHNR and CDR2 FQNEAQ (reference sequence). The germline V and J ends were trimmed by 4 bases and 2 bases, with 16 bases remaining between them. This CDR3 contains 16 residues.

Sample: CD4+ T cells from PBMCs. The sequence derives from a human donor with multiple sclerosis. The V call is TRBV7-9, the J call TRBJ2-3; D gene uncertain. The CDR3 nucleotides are TGTGCCAGCAGCTCTGAGGCCAACCTCAACACAGATACGCAGTATTTT. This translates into CASSSEANLNTDTQYF.